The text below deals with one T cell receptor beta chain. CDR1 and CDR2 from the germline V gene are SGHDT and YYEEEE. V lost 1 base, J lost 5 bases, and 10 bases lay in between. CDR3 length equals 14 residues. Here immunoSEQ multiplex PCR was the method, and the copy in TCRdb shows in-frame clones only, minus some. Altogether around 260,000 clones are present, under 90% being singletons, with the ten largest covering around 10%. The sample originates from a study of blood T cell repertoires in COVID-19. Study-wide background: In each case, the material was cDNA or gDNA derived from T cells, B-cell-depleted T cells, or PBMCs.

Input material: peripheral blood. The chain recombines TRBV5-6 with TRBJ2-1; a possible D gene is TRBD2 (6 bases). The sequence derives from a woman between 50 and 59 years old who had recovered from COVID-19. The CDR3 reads CASSLSSVNNEQFF. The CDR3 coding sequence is TGTGCCAGCAGCTTGTCTAGCGTTAACAATGAGCAGTTCTTC.